Presented here are 13 T cell receptor beta chains from one specimen sequenced in a study of CD8 T cells in ankylosing spondylitis. TCRdb processed the 5' RACE reads anew with MiXCR; each CDR3 protein has one entry. The sample consists of approximately 42,000 distinct CDR3 sequences, 4% of them appearing once. What was sequenced was blood, either unsorted or a sorted T cell fraction (not recorded which). Source of these receptors: a female donor with ankylosing spondylitis or in good health (not recorded which).

A few counts support this clonotype. V and J are TRBV9 and TRBJ2-3, with D perhaps TRBD2 (6 bases). With 3 bases removed from V and 6 bases from J, the gap between germline ends came to 23 bases. This CDR3 comprises 17 residues. CDR1 is SGDLS, CDR2 YYNGEE, per germline. CDR3 DNA: TGTGCCAGCAGCGCGAACCGCCGGGCGGAGGGTTCGGATACGCAGTATTTT. It specifies CASSANRRAEGSDTQYF. The whole variable domain, remainder taken from reference TRBV9 and TRBJ2-3, is DSGVTQTPKHLITATGQRVTLRCSPRSGDLSVYWYQQSLDQGLQFLIQYYNGEERAKGNILERFSAQQFPDLHSELNLSSLELGDSALYFCASSANRRAEGSDTQYFGPGTRLTVL.

This clonotype was recorded at least ten times. The CDR3 spells CASSSRLATYNEQFF. CDR3 DNA sequence: TGTGCCAGCAGCTCCAGACTAGCGACCTACAATGAGCAGTTCTTC. This rearrangement joins TRBV9 to TRBJ2-1, with TRBD2 matching over 8 bases. In germline, CDR1 is SGDLS, CDR2 YYNGEE. The CDR3 loop spans 15 amino acids. Trimming took 4 bases from V and 2 from J; bases not matched to a gene: 5.

This clonotype was observed many times. The chain couples TRBV9 to TRBJ2-3; tentative D call: TRBD1 (7 bases). The CDR3 covers 16 residues. Germline values: CDR1 SGDLS, CDR2 YYNGEE. V gave up 3 bases and J gave up 1 base, with 15 bases separating them. The CDR3 reads CASSAEGASGTDTQYF. For the CDR3, the DNA is TGTGCCAGCAGCGCGGAGGGGGCGTCTGGCACAGATACGCAGTATTTT.

This rearrangement joins TRBV9 to TRBJ1-2, with D perhaps matching TRBD1 (5 bases). The CDR3 covers 16 residues. Germline V lookup: CDR1 SGDLS, CDR2 YYNGEE. The V end lost 4 bases, the J end lost 0 bases, and 16 bases lay between the germline ends. The CDR3 DNA reads TGTGCCAGCAGCACCTACGGACGGGGGGCTAACTATGGCTACACCTTC. Translating gives CASSTYGRGANYGYTF.

The table lists this clonotype with many counts. The chain carries TRBV9 and TRBJ1-5, with TRBD1 matching 11 bases. Germline V lookup: CDR1 SGDLS, CDR2 YYNGEE. There are 16 residues in the CDR3. The V segment lost 3 bases and the J segment 6 bases; nucleotides outside the gene matches: 8. The CDR3 sequence: CASSAGQGALGQPQHF. The CDR3 DNA reads TGTGCCAGCAGCGCCGGACAGGGGGCCCTCGGTCAGCCCCAGCATTTT.

This clonotype came up many times. The chain uses TRBV9 and TRBJ1-5; no clear D. Germline V lookup: CDR1 SGDLS, CDR2 YYNGEE. The CDR3 is 15 residues long. Trimming shortened V by 0 bases and J by 0 bases, and 7 bases separated the two germline ends. CDR3 sequence reads: CASSVDVGSNQPQHF. The CDR3 bases are TGTGCCAGCAGCGTAGATGTCGGTAGCAATCAGCCCCAGCATTTT.

This clonotype was counted at least ten times. The chain is built from TRBV9 and TRBJ2-4; no clear D gene. V was trimmed by 2 bases and J by 2 bases, leaving 8 bases between them. Germline values: CDR1 SGDLS, CDR2 YYNGEE. The CDR3 has 14 amino acids. The CDR3 protein is CASSVDGSKNIQYF. CDR3 coding DNA: TGTGCCAGCAGCGTTGACGGGTCCAAAAACATTCAGTACTTC.

This clonotype has only a few counts. V gene TRBV9 combines with J gene TRBJ2-1, with D perhaps given as TRBD1 or TRBD2 (5 bases each). Looked up from germline, CDR1 is SGDLS and CDR2 is YYNGEE. The CDR3 is made up of 15 amino acids. Trimming shortened V by 4 bases and J by 5 bases, and 16 bases separated the two germline ends. The CDR3, as DNA: TGTGCCAGCAGCTCTCGGGGCTACCCGGACAATGAGCAGTTCTTC. This codes for CASSSRGYPDNEQFF.

Ten or more counts support this clonotype. The chain links TRBV9 to TRBJ1-2; perhaps TRBD1 as D (5 bases). Trimming stripped 3 bases from V and 7 bases from J, with 13 bases between. The CDR3 is made up of 13 amino acids. Germline CDR1 SGDLS, CDR2 YYNGEE. The CDR3 loop reads CASSGQSFSGYTF. The CDR3, as DNA: TGTGCCAGCAGCGGACAGTCATTTTCTGGCTACACCTTC.

This clonotype occurred a few times. In DNA, the CDR3 is TGTGCCAGCAGCCCCCGAGTTTCGGGGCCCGAGCAGTACTTC. It is translated as CASSPRVSGPEQYF. V usage is TRBV9 and J usage is TRBJ2-7; either TRBD1 or TRBD2 may supply D (5 bases each). CDR3 length: 14 amino acids. V was shortened by 4 bases and J by 6 bases, with 17 bases between the two germline ends. Germline assignment: CDR1 SGDLS and CDR2 YYNGEE.

This clonotype came up many times. This chain connects TRBV9 to TRBJ2-5; D uncertain. The germline V gene has CDR1 SGDLS and CDR2 YYNGEE. Deletions cut 7 bases from V and 2 bases from J, with 9 bases between. The CDR3 has 12 amino acids. The CDR3 region has the DNA TGTGCCAGCTCGAGGAGTCAAGAGACCCAGTACTTC. This encodes CASSRSQETQYF.

This clonotype has at least ten counts. CDR3 sequence (DNA): TGTGCCACCAGTGGTCTAGATGGCCCACCGGCGGACAGTCAAGAGCAGTACTTC. It translates to CATSGLDGPPADSQEQYF. This chain links TRBV24-1 with TRBJ2-7, with D maybe TRBD1 (6 bases). V lost 5 bases and J 7 bases, leaving 29 bases between the germline ends. The CDR3 is made up of 18 amino acids. Germline V gives CDR1 KGHDR, CDR2 SFDVKD.

This clonotype occurred many times. The gene calls are TRBV9 and TRBJ1-2, with D possibly matching TRBD1 (6 bases). CDR1 and CDR2 from the germline V gene are SGDLS and YYNGEE. This CDR3 contains 15 residues. V was shortened by 2 bases and J by 5 bases, with 16 bases between the two germline ends. The CDR3: CASSVDRTGGYGYTF. CDR3 bases: TGTGCCAGCAGCGTTGACAGGACTGGCGGGTATGGCTACACCTTC.